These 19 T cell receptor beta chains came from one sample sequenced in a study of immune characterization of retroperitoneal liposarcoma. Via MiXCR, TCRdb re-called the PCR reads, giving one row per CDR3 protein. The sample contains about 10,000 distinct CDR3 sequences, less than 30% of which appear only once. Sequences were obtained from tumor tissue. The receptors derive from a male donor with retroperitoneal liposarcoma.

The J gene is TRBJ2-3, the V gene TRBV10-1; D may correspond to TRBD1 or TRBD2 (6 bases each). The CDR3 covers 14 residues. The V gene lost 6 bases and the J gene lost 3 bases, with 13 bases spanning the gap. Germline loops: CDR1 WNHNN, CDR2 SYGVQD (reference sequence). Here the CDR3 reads CASSPGGRTDTQYF. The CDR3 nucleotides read TGCGCCAGCAGCCCTGGGGGGCGTACAGATACGCAGTATTTT.

The CDR3 region has the DNA TGTGCCAGCAGTGACCTCTTCCCGGGACAGCCTAATCAGCCCCAGCATTTT. As protein: CASSDLFPGQPNQPQHF. The chain has TRBV6-6 and TRBJ1-5; 7 positions match TRBD1. Germline values: CDR1 MNHNY, CDR2 SVGAGI (reference sequence). There are 17 residues in the CDR3. The J segment lost 4 bases and the V segment lost 5 bases, leaving 14 bases of the junction unmatched.

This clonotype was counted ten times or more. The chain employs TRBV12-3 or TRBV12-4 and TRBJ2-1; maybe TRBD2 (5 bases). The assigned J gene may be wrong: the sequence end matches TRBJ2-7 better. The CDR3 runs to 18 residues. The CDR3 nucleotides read TGTGCCAGCACCTTCCGGACCCGAGGGATTAGCTCCTACAATGAGCAGTACTTC. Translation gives CASTFRTRGISSYNEQYF.

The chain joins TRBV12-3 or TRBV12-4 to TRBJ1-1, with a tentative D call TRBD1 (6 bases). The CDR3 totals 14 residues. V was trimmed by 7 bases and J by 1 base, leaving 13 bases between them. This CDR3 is CASTETGGNTEAFF. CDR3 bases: TGTGCCAGCACCGAGACAGGAGGGAACACTGAAGCTTTCTTT.

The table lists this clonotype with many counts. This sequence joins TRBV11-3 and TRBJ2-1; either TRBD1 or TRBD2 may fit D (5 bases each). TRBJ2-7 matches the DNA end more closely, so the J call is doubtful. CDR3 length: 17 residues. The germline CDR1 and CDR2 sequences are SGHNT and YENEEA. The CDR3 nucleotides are TGTGCCAGCAGCCTTCGCGTCGGGGCTACTACCTACAATGAGCAGTACTTC. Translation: CASSLRVGATTYNEQYF.

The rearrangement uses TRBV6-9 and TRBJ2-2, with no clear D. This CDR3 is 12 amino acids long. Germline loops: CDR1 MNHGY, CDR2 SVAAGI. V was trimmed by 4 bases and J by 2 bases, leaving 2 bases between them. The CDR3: CASSFNTGELFF. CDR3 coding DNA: TGTGCCAGCAGTTTCAACACCGGGGAGCTGTTTTTT.

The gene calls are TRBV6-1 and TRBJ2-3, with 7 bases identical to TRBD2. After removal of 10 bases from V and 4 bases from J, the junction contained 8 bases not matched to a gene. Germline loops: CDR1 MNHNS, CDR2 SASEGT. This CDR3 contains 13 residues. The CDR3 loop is CAIWGRVADTQYF. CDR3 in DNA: TGTGCCATCTGGGGGAGGGTAGCAGATACGCAGTATTTT.

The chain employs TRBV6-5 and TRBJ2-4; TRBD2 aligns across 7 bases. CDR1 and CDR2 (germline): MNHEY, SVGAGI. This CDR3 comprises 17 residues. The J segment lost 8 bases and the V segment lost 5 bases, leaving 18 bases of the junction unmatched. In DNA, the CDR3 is TGTGCCAGCAGTGAAGATCCTCTTGTCGGGGGGTGGGACATTCAGTACTTC. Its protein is CASSEDPLVGGWDIQYF.

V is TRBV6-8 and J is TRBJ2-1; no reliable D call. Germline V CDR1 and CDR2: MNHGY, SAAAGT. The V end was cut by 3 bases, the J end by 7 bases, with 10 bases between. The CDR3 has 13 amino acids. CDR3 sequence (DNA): TGTGCCAGCAGTTATAGACGGCTTAATGAGCAGTTCTTC. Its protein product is CASSYRRLNEQFF.

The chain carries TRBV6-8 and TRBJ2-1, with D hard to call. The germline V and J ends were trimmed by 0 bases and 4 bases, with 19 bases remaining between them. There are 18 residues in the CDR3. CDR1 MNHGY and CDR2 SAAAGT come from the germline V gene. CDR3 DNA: TGTGCCAGCAGTTACTCGGGTTCAATGGACCGCACGTACAATGAGCAGTTCTTC. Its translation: CASSYSGSMDRTYNEQFF.

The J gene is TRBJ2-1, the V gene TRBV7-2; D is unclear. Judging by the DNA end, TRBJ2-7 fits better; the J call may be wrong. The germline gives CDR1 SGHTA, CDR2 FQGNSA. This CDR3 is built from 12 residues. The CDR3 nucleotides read TGTGCCAGCAGCTGGTCCATCTACGAGCAGTACTTC. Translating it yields CASSWSIYEQYF.

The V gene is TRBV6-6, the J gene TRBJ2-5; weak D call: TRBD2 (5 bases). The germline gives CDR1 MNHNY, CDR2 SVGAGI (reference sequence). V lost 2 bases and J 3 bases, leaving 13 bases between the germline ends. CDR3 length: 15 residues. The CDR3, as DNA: TGTGCCAGCAGTTACAGAGGGCGACGAGAAGAGACCCAGTACTTC. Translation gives CASSYRGRREETQYF.

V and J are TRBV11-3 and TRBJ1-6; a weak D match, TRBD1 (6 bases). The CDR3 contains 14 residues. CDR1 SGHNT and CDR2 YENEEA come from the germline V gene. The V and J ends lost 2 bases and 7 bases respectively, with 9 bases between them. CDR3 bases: TGTGCCAGCAGCTTAACAGGGACCAATTCACCCCTCCACTTT. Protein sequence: CASSLTGTNSPLHF.

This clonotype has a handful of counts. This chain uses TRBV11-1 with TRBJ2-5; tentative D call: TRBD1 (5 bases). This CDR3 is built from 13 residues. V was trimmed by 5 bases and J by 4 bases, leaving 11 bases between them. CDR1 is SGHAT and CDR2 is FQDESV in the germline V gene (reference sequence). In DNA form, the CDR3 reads TGTGCCAGCAGCCCGGACACTTTAGAGACCCAGTACTTC. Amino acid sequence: CASSPDTLETQYF.

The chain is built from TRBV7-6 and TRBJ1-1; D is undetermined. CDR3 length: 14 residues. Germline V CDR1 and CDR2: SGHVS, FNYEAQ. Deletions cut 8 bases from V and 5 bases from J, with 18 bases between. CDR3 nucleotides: TGTGCCAGCCTCCTGGGCGTAGGAGCTACTGAAGCTTTCTTT. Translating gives CASLLGVGATEAFF.

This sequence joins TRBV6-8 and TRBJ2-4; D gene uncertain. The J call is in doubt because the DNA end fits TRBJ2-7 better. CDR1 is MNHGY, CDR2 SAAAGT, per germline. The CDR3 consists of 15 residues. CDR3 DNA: TGTGCCAGCAGTTACTCGATAGGGCGGACCTACGAGCAGTACTTC. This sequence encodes CASSYSIGRTYEQYF.

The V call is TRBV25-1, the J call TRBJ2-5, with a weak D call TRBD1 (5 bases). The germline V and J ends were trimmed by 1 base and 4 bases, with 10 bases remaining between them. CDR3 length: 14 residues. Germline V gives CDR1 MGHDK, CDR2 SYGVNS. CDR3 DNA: TGTGCCAGCAGTGAATCAGGGTATGGAGAGACCCAGTACTTC. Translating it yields CASSESGYGETQYF. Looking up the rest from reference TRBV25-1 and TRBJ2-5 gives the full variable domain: EADIYQTPRYLVIGTGKKITLECSQTMGHDKMYWYQQDPGMELHLIHYSYGVNSTEKGDLSSESTVSRIRTEHFPLTLESARPSHTSQYLCASSESGYGETQYFGPGTRLLVL.

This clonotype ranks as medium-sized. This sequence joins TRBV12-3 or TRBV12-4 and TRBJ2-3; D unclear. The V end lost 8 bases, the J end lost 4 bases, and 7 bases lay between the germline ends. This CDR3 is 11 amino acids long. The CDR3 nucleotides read TGTGCCAGCCTCGGCCCAGATACGCAGTATTTT. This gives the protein CASLGPDTQYF.

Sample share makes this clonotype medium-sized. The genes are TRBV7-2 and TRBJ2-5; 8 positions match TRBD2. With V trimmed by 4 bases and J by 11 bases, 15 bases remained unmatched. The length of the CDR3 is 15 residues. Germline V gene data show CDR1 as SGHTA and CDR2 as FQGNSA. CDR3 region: CASSSTAGGRNEQYF. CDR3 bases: TGTGCCAGCAGCTCGACGGCGGGAGGACGGAATGAGCAGTACTTC. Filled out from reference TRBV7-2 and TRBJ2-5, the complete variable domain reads GAGVSQSPSNKVTEKGKDVELRCDPISGHTALYWYRQSLGQGLEFLIYFQGNSAPDKSGLPSDRFSAERTGGSVSTLTIQRTQQEDSAVYLCASSSTAGGRNEQYFGPGTRLLVL.